A single sample gave rise to the 6 T cell receptor beta chains below, sequenced in a study of T cells and Merkel cell carcinoma outcomes (TCRdb year 2020). The method was the immunoSEQ multiplex PCR assay. TCRdb retrieved this table from immuneACCESS and kept in-frame rearrangements only. Not all clones are present; in checked studies, unresolved V genes account for under half, and no reason is known for the remainder. In this sample the table shows some 9,400 clones, less than 90% of which occur a single time. The ten largest clones take up about 2.2% of the sample. The sequenced sample was tumor tissue from Merkel cell carcinoma. The receptors were gathered from a human donor with Merkel cell carcinoma.

The table lists this clone with a few counts. This chain uses TRBV7-6 with TRBJ2-2, with D possibly TRBD1 on 5 matching bases. Gene TRBJ1-3 matches the end of the DNA better, so the J call may be wrong. The length of the CDR3 is 17 residues. CDR1 SGHVS and CDR2 FNYEAQ come from the germline V gene. The CDR3 coding sequence is TGTGCCAGCAGTCCCCAGCCCCTAACAGGATCTGGAAACACCATATATTTT. This translates into CASSPQPLTGSGNTIYF.

Concerning this clone itself: One junction end disagrees with the germline gene, perhaps due to a read error. The chain links TRBV18 to TRBJ2-7, with D possibly matching TRBD1 (6 bases). Per the germline V gene, CDR1 is KGHSH and CDR2 is LQKENI. There are 13 residues in the CDR3. This chain's CDR3 is CASLPYRDYEQYF. CDR3 DNA sequence: TGTGCCAGCTTACCATACAGGGACTACGAGCAGTACTTC.

The chain uses TRBV5-1 and TRBJ1-4; TRBD1 matches 7 bases. The CDR3 covers 16 residues. With V trimmed by 4 bases and J by 1 base, 7 bases remained unmatched. Germline-derived CDR1 and CDR2 are SGHRS and YFSETQ. CDR3 protein: CASSIRQGGTNEKLFF. The DNA for the CDR3 is TGCGCCAGCAGCATACGACAGGGCGGAACTAATGAAAAACTGTTTTTT.

The V gene is TRBV11-2, the J gene TRBJ2-5, with D maybe TRBD1 (6 bases). Germline V gives CDR1 SGHAT, CDR2 FQNNGV. This CDR3 spans 15 amino acids. Trimming took 0 bases from V and 9 from J, leaving 17 bases between them. The CDR3 reads CASSLDRNRALAQYF. As DNA, the CDR3 is TGTGCCAGCAGCTTAGATCGGAACAGGGCCCTGGCCCAGTACTTC.

The CDR3 nucleotides are TGTGCCAGCAGCTCAAGCTCTGGAAACACCATATATTTT. It specifies CASSSSSGNTIYF. V is TRBV7-2 and J is TRBJ1-3; no definite D call. Trimming shortened V by 4 bases and J by 0 bases, and 4 bases separated the two germline ends. Germline V CDR1 and CDR2: SGHTA, FQGNSA. There are 13 residues in the CDR3. Full variable domain (remainder filled in from reference TRBV7-2 and TRBJ1-3): GAGVSQSPSNKVTEKGKDVELRCDPISGHTALYWYRQSLGQGLEFLIYFQGNSAPDKSGLPSDRFSAERTGGSVSTLTIQRTQQEDSAVYLCASSSSSGNTIYFGEGSWLTVV.

CDR3 sequence reads: CASSQDRPRDPQHF. CDR3 nucleotide sequence: TGTGCCAGCAGTCAAGACAGGCCCCGGGACCCCCAGCATTTT. The chain links TRBV28 to TRBJ1-5; possible D gene TRBD1, 6 bases. Per the germline V gene, CDR1 is MDHEN and CDR2 is SYDVKM. V was cut by 5 bases and J by 10 bases, with 18 bases left in between. This CDR3 contains 14 residues.